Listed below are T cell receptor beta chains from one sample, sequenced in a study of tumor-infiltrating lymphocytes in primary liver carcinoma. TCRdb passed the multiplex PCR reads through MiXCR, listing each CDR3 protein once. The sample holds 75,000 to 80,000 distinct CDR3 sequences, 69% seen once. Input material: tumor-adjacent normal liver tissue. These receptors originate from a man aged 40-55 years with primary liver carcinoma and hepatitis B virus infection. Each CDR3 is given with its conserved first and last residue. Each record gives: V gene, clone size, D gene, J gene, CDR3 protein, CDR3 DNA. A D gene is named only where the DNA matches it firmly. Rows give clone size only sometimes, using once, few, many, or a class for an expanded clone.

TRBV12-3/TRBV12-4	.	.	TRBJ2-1	CTSSFWGSSYNEQFF	TGTACCAGCAGCTTCTGGGGTAGCTCCTACAATGAGCAATTCTTC
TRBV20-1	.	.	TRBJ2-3	CSARGGRQLPTSSTDTQYF	TGCAGTGCTAGAGGTGGGCGTCAGTTGCCCACCTCTAGCACAGATACGCAGTATTTT
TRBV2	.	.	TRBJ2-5	CASRFQRQETQYF	TGTGCCAGCAGATTCCAAAGGCAGGAGACCCAGTACTTC
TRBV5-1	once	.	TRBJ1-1	CVSSLDFWGNTEAFF	TGCGTCAGCAGCTTGGATTTTTGGGGGAACACTGAAGCTTTCTTT
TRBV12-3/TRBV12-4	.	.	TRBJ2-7	CASGLATGTYEQYF	TGTGCCAGCGGTTTAGCGACAGGTACCTACGAGCAGTACTTC
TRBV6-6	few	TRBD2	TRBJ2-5	CASVGGSQETQYF	TGTGCCAGCGTGGGAGGGTCCCAAGAGACCCAGTACTTC
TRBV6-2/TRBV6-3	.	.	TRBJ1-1	CVSNYSPYRVGTEAFF	TGTGTCAGCAATTACTCACCTTACAGGGTGGGGACTGAAGCTTTCTTT
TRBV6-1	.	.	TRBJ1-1	CASRSTVGAFF	TGTGCCAGTAGATCGACAGTTGGAGCTTTCTTT
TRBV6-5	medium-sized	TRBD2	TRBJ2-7	CASSYRASGGYEQYF	TGTGCCAGCAGTTATCGGGCTAGCGGGGGCTACGAGCAGTACTTC
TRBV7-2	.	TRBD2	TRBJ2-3	CASSIKRTSGSADTQYF	TGTGCCAGCAGCATAAAAAGGACTAGCGGGAGTGCCGATACGCAGTATTTT
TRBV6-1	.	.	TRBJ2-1	CANRDGNGQSYIEQFF	TGTGCCAACAGAGACGGAAACGGGCAGTCGTACATTGAGCAGTTCTTC
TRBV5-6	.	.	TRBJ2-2	CASSLKWNTGKLFF	TGTGCCAGCAGCCTTAAGTGGAACACCGGGAAGCTGTTTTTT
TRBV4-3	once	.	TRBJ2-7	CANSQDKGAGDEQYF	TGCGCCAACAGCCAAGATAAGGGGGCGGGAGACGAGCAGTACTTC
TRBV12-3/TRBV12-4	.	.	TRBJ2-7	CANSLRSSYEQYF	TGTGCCAACTCATTACGGAGCTCTTACGAGCAGTACTTC
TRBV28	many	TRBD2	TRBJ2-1	CASTPASGIYNEQFF	TGTGCCAGCACCCCTGCTAGCGGGATCTACAATGAGCAGTTCTTC